Sequencing of this T cell receptor beta chain was carried out in a study of OX40 agonist ivuxolimab in advanced cancers. At the level of the study: Patients received ivuxolimab, an agonistic anti-OX40 (CD134) antibody. General observations from the study: Within 6 weeks, CD4+ and CD8+ blood T cells expanded clonally at 0.1 to 3.0 mg/kg. In a subset of nonresponders, normalized T-cell clonal expansion was also low.

Blood was sampled at baseline, cycle 4 day 1, and cycle 7 day 1. There are 18 residues in the CDR3. Trimming took 0 bases from V and 7 from J, leaving 25 bases between them. CDR1 SGDLS and CDR2 YYNGEE come from the germline V gene. As for this clone: Antigen specificity is unknown.

Assay used: immunoSEQ multiplex PCR; TCRdb lists only in-frame clones, some missing. Of about 45,000 clones listed, less than 95% are singletons. This clonotype originated in an adult with an advanced solid tumor such as melanoma, head and neck, liver or kidney cancer. This chain connects TRBV9 to TRBJ1-2; D is perhaps TRBD1 (5 bases). The sequences come from CD4+ or CD8+ T cells sorted from blood, collected in a trial of the OX40 agonist ivuxolimab. For the CDR3, the DNA is TGTGCCAGCAGCGTAGCCCGGGACCTGACGAAAGACTCTCCTGGCTACACCTTC. Translated: CASSVARDLTKDSPGYTF.